Each of the 18 T cell receptor beta chains below was sequenced from the same sample in a study of blood T cell repertoires in COVID-19. The repertoire was sequenced with immunoSEQ multiplex PCR; TCRdb's copy has only in-frame clones and lacks some. The sample lists about 280,000 clones; approximately 83% were seen once. Sequenced input: peripheral blood. Source of these receptors: a young woman who had recovered from COVID-19.

This chain uses TRBV7-9 with TRBJ1-1; 10 positions match TRBD1. Germline trimming cut 6 bases from V and 5 bases from J; bases unmatched to any gene: 15. The germline V gene encodes CDR1 SEHNR and CDR2 FQNEAQ (reference sequence). The CDR3 has 17 amino acids. Written as DNA, the CDR3 is TGTGCCAGCAGTCCCGGACAGGGGGGAACGAGATGGACTGAAGCTTTCTTT. Translating gives CASSPGQGGTRWTEAFF.

V gene TRBV7-9 combines with J gene TRBJ2-7; TRBD1 might be the D (5 bases). CDR3 length: 13 amino acids. Trimming removed 7 bases at V and 2 bases at J, with 12 bases between. The V gene's germline CDR1 is SEHNR and CDR2 FQNEAQ (reference sequence). The CDR3 coding sequence is TGTGCCAGCAAGCAGGGCCAAACCTACGAGCAGTACTTC. It specifies CASKQGQTYEQYF.

The CDR3 reads CARGALTGQTPEQYF. The CDR3 coding sequence is TGTGCCAGAGGGGCCCTGACAGGACAGACCCCCGAGCAGTACTTC. The chain has TRBV21-1 and TRBJ2-7; the table assigns TRBD1, which was not confirmed against the DNA. TRBV21-1 is flagged as a pseudogene. The CDR3 runs to 15 residues.

V gene TRBV28 combines with J gene TRBJ2-5; D not resolved. Germline V CDR1 and CDR2: MDHEN, SYDVKM. V lost 7 bases and J lost 2, with 11 bases in between. This CDR3 comprises 13 residues. Written as DNA, the CDR3 is TGTGCCAGCAACGGGTTAGTTCAAGAGACCCAGTACTTC. Translation gives CASNGLVQETQYF.

A remark on this clone: This sample also contains other DNA sequences that code for the same CDR3. The chain combines TRBV19 with TRBJ1-5; D call uncertain. Between the trimmed V and J ends, which lost 3 bases and 3 bases, there was a span of 9 bases. CDR1 is LNHDA and CDR2 is SQIVND in the germline V gene (reference sequence). The CDR3 sequence is 14 residues long. In DNA form, the CDR3 reads TGTGCCAGTAGTATGGGAGGTTCCAATCAGCCCCAGCATTTT. Encoded protein: CASSMGGSNQPQHF.

The chain is built from TRBV5-1 and TRBJ1-4; the D is unclear. CDR3 length equals 14 residues. CDR1 and CDR2 from the germline V gene are SGHRS and YFSETQ. Trimming left V 3 bases short and J 5 bases short, with 11 bases between. The CDR3 sequence is CASSSQDLNEKLFF. CDR3 DNA: TGCGCCAGCAGCTCCCAGGATTTAAATGAAAAACTGTTTTTT. Full variable domain (missing parts from reference TRBV5-1 and TRBJ1-4): KAGVTQTPRYLIKTRGQQVTLSCSPISGHRSVSWYQQTPGQGLQFLFEYFSETQRNKGNFPGRFSGRQFSNSRSEMNVSTLELGDSALYLCASSSQDLNEKLFFGSGTQLSVL.

The CDR3 DNA follows: TGTGCCTGGAGTCCACAGGAAACTGAAGCTTTCTTT. The encoded protein is CAWSPQETEAFF. This chain links TRBV30 with TRBJ1-1; D possibly corresponds to TRBD1 (5 bases). Germline V gives CDR1 GTSNPN, CDR2 SVGIG (reference sequence). The CDR3 covers 12 residues. Trimming shortened V by 2 bases and J by 5 bases, and 9 bases separated the two germline ends.

The CDR3 reads CASSLQGAWSGNTIYF. CDR3 bases: TGTGCCAGCAGCCTCCAGGGGGCTTGGTCTGGAAACACCATATATTTT. The chain couples TRBV7-2 to TRBJ1-3; 8 nucleotides align to TRBD1. CDR1 SGHTA and CDR2 FQGNSA come from the germline V gene. CDR3 size: 16 residues. The junction had 7 bases not matched to a gene; V was cut back by 5 bases and J by 1 base.

The DNA for the CDR3 is TGCGCCAGCAGCTTGGCGGGGAGAGGGGAGACCCAGTACTTC. It encodes CASSLAGRGETQYF. The chain employs TRBV5-1 and TRBJ2-5; TRBD2 is a possible D gene (5 bases). Trimming left V 0 bases short and J 5 bases short, with 11 bases between. The CDR3 loop spans 14 amino acids. The germline V gene has CDR1 SGHRS and CDR2 YFSETQ. Based on the CDR3 plus reference TRBV5-1 and TRBJ2-5, the full variable domain is KAGVTQTPRYLIKTRGQQVTLSCSPISGHRSVSWYQQTPGQGLQFLFEYFSETQRNKGNFPGRFSGRQFSNSRSEMNVSTLELGDSALYLCASSLAGRGETQYFGPGTRLLVL.

The CDR3 sequence: CSASPPTSGRTSYEQYF. DNA for the CDR3: TGCAGTGCTAGTCCCCCGACTAGCGGGAGGACCTCCTACGAGCAGTACTTC. The chain links TRBV20-1 to TRBJ2-7, with 13 bases aligning to TRBD2. The CDR3 is made up of 17 amino acids. Trimming removed 3 bases from V and 0 bases from J; junction bases left unmatched: 8. Germline V CDR1 and CDR2: DFQATT, SNEGSKA (reference sequence).

The chain combines TRBV27 with TRBJ1-2; the D gene is possibly TRBD1 (5 bases). In germline, CDR1 is MNHEY, CDR2 SMNVEV (reference sequence). Deletions cut 7 bases from V and 8 bases from J, with 20 bases between. CDR3 length: 14 amino acids. CDR3 DNA sequence: TGTGCCAGCACCCCAGGCGGGGCCCTTCGGGGCTACACCTTC. Translation: CASTPGGALRGYTF.

The V call is TRBV12-3 or TRBV12-4, the J call TRBJ1-1, with D possibly TRBD1 on 5 matching bases. This CDR3 contains 12 residues. V was clipped by 5 bases and J by 7 bases, with 11 bases between them. CDR3 residues: CASSPAGVEAFF. The DNA of the CDR3 is TGTGCCAGCAGTCCCGCGGGGGTTGAAGCTTTCTTT.

This chain links TRBV5-1 with TRBJ2-1; D may be TRBD1 (5 bases). This CDR3 spans 16 amino acids. V lost 6 bases, J lost 2 bases, and 18 bases lay in between. Germline loops: CDR1 SGHRS, CDR2 YFSETQ. CDR3 sequence: CASNSSGRITYNEQFF. The CDR3 nucleotides read TGCGCCAGCAATTCATCAGGGCGGATCACCTACAATGAGCAGTTCTTC.

V and J are TRBV9 and TRBJ1-1; no firm D call. With 0 bases removed from V and 1 base from J, the gap between germline ends came to 7 bases. There are 14 residues in the CDR3. Per germline, CDR1 SGDLS and CDR2 YYNGEE. The CDR3 nucleotides read TGTGCCAGCAGCGTAGTGTCAGGGAACACTGAAGCTTTCTTT. The encoded protein is CASSVVSGNTEAFF.

This clone was counted once. The gene calls are TRBV9 and TRBJ2-3, with 10 bases identical to TRBD2. This CDR3 region has 13 residues. Germline trimming cut 3 bases from V and 6 bases from J; bases unmatched to any gene: 1. Germline values: CDR1 SGDLS, CDR2 YYNGEE. The CDR3 nucleotides read TGTGCCAGCAGCGAGGGACTAGCGGATACGCAGTATTTT. This gives the protein CASSEGLADTQYF.

The genes are TRBV7-6 and TRBJ1-5; D might be TRBD1 (6 bases). The CDR3 is 15 amino acids. Germline V CDR1 and CDR2: SGHVS, FNYEAQ. Trimming removed 5 bases from V and 2 bases from J, with 13 bases in between. CDR3 loop: CASSPWGGGNQPQHF. The CDR3 bases are TGTGCCAGCAGCCCCTGGGGGGGCGGCAATCAGCCCCAGCATTTT.

This chain uses TRBV5-1 with TRBJ2-7, with TRBD1 identical over 7 bases. Germline assignment: CDR1 SGHRS and CDR2 YFSETQ. The CDR3 totals 15 residues. J gave up 3 bases and V 1 base, and 7 bases lay outside the gene matches. CDR3 region: CASSLRTGTYYEQYF. CDR3 nucleotides: TGCGCCAGCAGCTTGAGGACAGGCACCTACTACGAGCAGTACTTC.

The chain has TRBV30 and TRBJ1-4; the match to TRBD1 covers 7 bases. Per germline, CDR1 GTSNPN and CDR2 SVGIG (reference sequence). Losses at the gene ends were 4 bases for V and 10 bases for J; bases not matched to a gene: 9. The CDR3 loop spans 13 amino acids. This CDR3 is CAWTPDRFGKLFF. CDR3 bases: TGTGCCTGGACCCCGGACAGGTTCGGAAAACTGTTTTTT.